A single TCR beta chain is shown here with its context. The antigen remains undetermined. This CDR3 contains 17 residues. Germline lookup yields CDR1 SNHLY and CDR2 FYNNEI. Trimming shortened V by 3 bases and J by 0 bases, and 16 bases separated the two germline ends. The data were obtained in a study of human T cells and chemical hapten exposure. The wider study: Slight differences in pooled library volume were the main source of varying TCR yields across samples. Study-level findings and limits: High-frequency TCRs, those above 1 in 1000, stayed the same after DPC sensitization.

Individual cDNA molecules (in the library) carried attached unique molecular identifiers. Each CDR3 protein is one row after TCRdb ran MiXCR on the RACE reads. Here the sample spans fewer than 100,000 distinct CDR3 sequences, over 6.5% being singletons. Time point noted: healthy volunteer bleed at 6 weeks. The total RNA was obtained from whole blood that was not fractionated. Source material: whole blood. The gene calls are TRBV2 and TRBJ2-3; weak D call: TRBD1 (6 bases). The source is a female donor in good health. Some clones in this sample may be carry-over from other donors' samples. As DNA, the CDR3 is TGTGCCAGCAGTGAGTTCAGACAGGTGACTAGCACAGATACGCAGTATTTT. It translates to CASSEFRQVTSTDTQYF.